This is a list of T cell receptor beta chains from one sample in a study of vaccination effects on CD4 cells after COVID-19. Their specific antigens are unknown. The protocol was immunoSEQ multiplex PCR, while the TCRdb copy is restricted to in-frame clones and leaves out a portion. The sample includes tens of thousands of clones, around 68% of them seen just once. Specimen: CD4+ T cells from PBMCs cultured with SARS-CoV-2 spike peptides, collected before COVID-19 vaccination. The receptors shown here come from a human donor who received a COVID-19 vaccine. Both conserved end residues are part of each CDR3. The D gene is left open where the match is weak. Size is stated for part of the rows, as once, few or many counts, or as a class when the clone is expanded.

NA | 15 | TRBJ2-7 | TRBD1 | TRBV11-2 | TGTGCCAGCAGCCGATCCGGACAGGGGGCCTACGAGCAGTACTTC | CASSRSGQGAYEQYF
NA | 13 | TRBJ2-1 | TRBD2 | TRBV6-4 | TGTGCCAGCAGTAGCGGGAGTTACAATGAGCAGTTCTTC | CASSSGSYNEQFF
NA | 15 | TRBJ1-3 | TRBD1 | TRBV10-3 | TGTGCCATCAGAGACAGGGTCGGTTCTGGAAACACCATATATTTT | CAIRDRVGSGNTIYF
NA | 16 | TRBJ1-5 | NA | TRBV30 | TGTGCCTGGAGTCGAAACACAGGTTTTTCCCATCAGCCCCAGCATTTT | CAWSRNTGFSHQPQHF
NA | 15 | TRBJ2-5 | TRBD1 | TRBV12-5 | TGTGCTAGTGCCCCCCGGGACAGCTTTTGGGAGACCCAGTACTTC | CASAPRDSFWETQYF
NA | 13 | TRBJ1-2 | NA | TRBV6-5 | TGTGCCAGCAGTTTGGACAGCTCCTATGGCTACACCTTC | CASSLDSSYGYTF
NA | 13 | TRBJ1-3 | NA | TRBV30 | TGTGCCTGGGAGGGTCTGGCTGGAAACACCATATATTTT | CAWEGLAGNTIYF
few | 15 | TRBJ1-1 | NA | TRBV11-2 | TGTGCCAGCAGCTTAGACGCGGGGATGAACACTGAAGCTTTCTTT | CASSLDAGMNTEAFF
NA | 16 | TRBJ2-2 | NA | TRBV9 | TGTGCCAGCAGCGTAGACTGGACGGGGAACACCGGGGAGCTGTTTTTT | CASSVDWTGNTGELFF
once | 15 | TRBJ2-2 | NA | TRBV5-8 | TGTGCCAGCAGCCCCGGGCAGACGAACACCGGGGAGCTGTTTTTT | CASSPGQTNTGELFF
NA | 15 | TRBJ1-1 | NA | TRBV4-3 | TGCGCCAGCAGCCAAGTAAGGGGCCGAAACACTGAAGCTTTCTTT | CASSQVRGRNTEAFF
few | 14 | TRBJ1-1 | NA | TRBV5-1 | TGCGCCAGCAGCAGACAGACCATGAACACTGAAGCTTTCTTT | CASSRQTMNTEAFF
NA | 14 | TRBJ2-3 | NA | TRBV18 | TGTGCCAGCTCCAAGCGCGGATCAACAGATACGCAGTATTTT | CASSKRGSTDTQYF
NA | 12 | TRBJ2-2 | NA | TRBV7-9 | TGTGCCAGCAGCTTGACCTTGGGGGAGCTGTTTTTT | CASSLTLGELFF
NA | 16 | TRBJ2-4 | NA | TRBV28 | TGTGCCAGCAGCTCGGCGGCAGATAAAGCCAAAAACATTCAGTACTTC | CASSSAADKAKNIQYF
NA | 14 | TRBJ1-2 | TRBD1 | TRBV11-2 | TGTGCCAGCAGCCCACAGGGGGCTTCCTATGGCTACACCTTC | CASSPQGASYGYTF
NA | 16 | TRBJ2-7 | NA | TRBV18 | TGTGCCAGCTCACCAGAGAAAGCGGGTCCCGACTACGAGCAGTACTTC | CASSPEKAGPDYEQYF
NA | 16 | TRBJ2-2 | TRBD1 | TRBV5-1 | TGCGCCAGCAGCTTGGACGCGGACAGGGGCACCGGGGAGCTGTTTTTT | CASSLDADRGTGELFF
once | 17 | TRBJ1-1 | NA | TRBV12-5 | TGTGCTAGTGGTTTGGTACTCGTAGTGGGGGCGAACACTGAAGCTTTCTTT | CASGLVLVVGANTEAFF
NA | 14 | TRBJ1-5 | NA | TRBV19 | TGTGCCAGTAGTATAACAGGGAGCAATCAGCCCCAGCATTTT | CASSITGSNQPQHF
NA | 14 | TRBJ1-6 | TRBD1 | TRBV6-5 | TGTGCCAGCAGGCCCAGGACAGGTTTTCCACCCCTCCACTTT | CASRPRTGFPPLHF
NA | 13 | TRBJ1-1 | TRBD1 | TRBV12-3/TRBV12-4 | TGTGCCAGCGGCCTGCAGACAGGGGGTGAAGCTTTCTTT | CASGLQTGGEAFF
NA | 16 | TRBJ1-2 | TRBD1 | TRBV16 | TGTGCCAGCAGCCAATCGAAGCGGGGACAGGGCCACGGCTACACCTTC | CASSQSKRGQGHGYTF
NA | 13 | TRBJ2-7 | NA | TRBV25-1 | TGTGCCAGCACGGCGCAGGCTCGCCACGAGCAGTACTTC | CASTAQARHEQYF
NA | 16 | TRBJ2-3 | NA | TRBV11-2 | TGTGCCAGCAGCCGACGGATGACTGTGACCACAGATACGCAGTATTTT | CASSRRMTVTTDTQYF
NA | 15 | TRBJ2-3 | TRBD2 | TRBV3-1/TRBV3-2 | TGTGCCAGCAGGCCGACTAGCGGGGGGGTCGATACGCAGTATTTT | CASRPTSGGVDTQYF
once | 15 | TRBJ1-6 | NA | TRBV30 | TGTGCCTGGAGTCAGGAGGGGGGGCTGGAGTCACCCCTCCACTTT | CAWSQEGGLESPLHF
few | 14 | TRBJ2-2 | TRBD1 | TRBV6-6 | TGTGCCACGTCAGGGGGAAGGGACACCGGGGAGCTGTTTTTT | CATSGGRDTGELFF
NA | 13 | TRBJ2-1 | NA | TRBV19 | TGTGCCAGTAGTATAGTCTATGCCAATGAGCAGTTCTTC | CASSIVYANEQFF
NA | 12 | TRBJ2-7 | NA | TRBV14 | TGTGCCAGCAGCCAAGATCGTATCGAGCAGTACTTC | CASSQDRIEQYF
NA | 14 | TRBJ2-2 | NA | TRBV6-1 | TGTGCCAGCAGTTATTTTGGGTATTCCGGGGAGCTGTTTTTT | CASSYFGYSGELFF
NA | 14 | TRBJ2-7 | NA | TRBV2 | TGTGCCAGCAGACGCGGGACCGGCTGGCTCGAGCAGTACTTC | CASRRGTGWLEQYF
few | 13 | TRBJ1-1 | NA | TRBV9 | TGTGCCAGCAGCGTAGTTAGTAGGTCTGAAGCTTTCTTT | CASSVVSRSEAFF
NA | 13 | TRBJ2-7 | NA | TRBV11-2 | TGTGCCAGCAGCTTAGGAGTTACCGGCGAGCAGTACTTC | CASSLGVTGEQYF
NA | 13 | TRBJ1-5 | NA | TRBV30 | TGTGCCTGGAGCCACAAGGGGTATCAGCCCCAGCATTTT | CAWSHKGYQPQHF
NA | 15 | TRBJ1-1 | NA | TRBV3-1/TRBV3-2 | TGTGCCAGCAGGCCTGTAGAGGGCCCGAACACTGAAGCTTTCTTT | CASRPVEGPNTEAFF
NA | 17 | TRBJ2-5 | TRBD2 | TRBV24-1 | TGTGCCACCAGTGGGGGCCCGGGCGGGAGTAGTGAGGAGACCCAGTACTTC | CATSGGPGGSSEETQYF
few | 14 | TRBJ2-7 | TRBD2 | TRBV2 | TGTGCCAGCAGTCATGGGACTAGCTCCCACGAGCAGTACTTC | CASSHGTSSHEQYF
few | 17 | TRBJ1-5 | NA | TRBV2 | TGTGCCAGCAGTTTTGGACGGGGGGGCTATAGCAATCAGCCCCAGCATTTT | CASSFGRGGYSNQPQHF
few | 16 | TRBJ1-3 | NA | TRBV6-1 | TGTGCCAGCAGTGAAGTACTGGGGTCCTCTGGAAACACCATATATTTT | CASSEVLGSSGNTIYF
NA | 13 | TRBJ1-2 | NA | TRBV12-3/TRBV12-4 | TGTGCCAGCAGTTTCCGGCAGGCTACTGGCTACACCTTC | CASSFRQATGYTF
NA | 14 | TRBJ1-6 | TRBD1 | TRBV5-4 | TGTGCCAGCAGCCCCGACAGGGTGAATTCACCCCTCCACTTT | CASSPDRVNSPLHF
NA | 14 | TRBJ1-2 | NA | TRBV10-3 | TGTGCCATCAGTAAAGGCTCAGCTAACTATGGCTACACCTTC | CAISKGSANYGYTF
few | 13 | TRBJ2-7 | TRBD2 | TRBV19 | TGTGCCAGTAGTATCGTAGCGGGATGGGAGCAGTACTTC | CASSIVAGWEQYF
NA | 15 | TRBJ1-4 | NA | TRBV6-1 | TGTGCCAGCAGTGAACACTGGAGGTCTAATGAAAAACTGTTTTTT | CASSEHWRSNEKLFF
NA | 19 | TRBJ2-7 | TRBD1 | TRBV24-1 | TGTGCCACCAGTGATGCAAGGTCCCGGCCGACAGGGGATTTTTACGAGCAGTACTTC | CATSDARSRPTGDFYEQYF
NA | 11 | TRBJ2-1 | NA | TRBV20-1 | TGCAGTGCTTCTCGCTACAATGAGCAGTTCTTC | CSASRYNEQFF
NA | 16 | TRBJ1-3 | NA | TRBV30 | TGTGCCTGGAGTCAGTCCAGGAGCTCATCTGGAAACACCATATATTTT | CAWSQSRSSSGNTIYF
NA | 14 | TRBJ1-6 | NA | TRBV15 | TGTGCCACCACCAGTGGGGGAAGGGATTCACCCCTCCACTTT | CATTSGGRDSPLHF
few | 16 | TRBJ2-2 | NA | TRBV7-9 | TGTGCCAGCAGCTTAGGTGGCGGCGGGAACACCGGGGAGCTGTTTTTT | CASSLGGGGNTGELFF
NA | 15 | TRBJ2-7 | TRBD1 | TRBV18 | TGTGCCAGCTCACCACCGAAGGGGGCGCCGGGGGAGCAGTACTTC | CASSPPKGAPGEQYF
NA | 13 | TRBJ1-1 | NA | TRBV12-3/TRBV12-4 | TGTGCCAGTTCCGTTAGGGCGAACACTGAAGCTTTCTTT | CASSVRANTEAFF
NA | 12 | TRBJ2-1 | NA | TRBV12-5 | TGTGCTAGTGGTTTCGTGGGCAATGAGCAGTTCTTC | CASGFVGNEQFF
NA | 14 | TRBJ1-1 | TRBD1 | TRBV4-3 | TGCGCCAGCAGCCCAGGGGGGCAGGGAGGAGTAGCTTTCTTT | CASSPGGQGGVAFF
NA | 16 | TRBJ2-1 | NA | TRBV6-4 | TGTGCCAGCACCCTCGAGGCGGGGATCGCCTACAATGAGCAGTTCTTC | CASTLEAGIAYNEQFF